A selection of T cell receptor beta chains follows, all from one sample in a study of blood T cell repertoires in COVID-19. Clones were read by immunoSEQ multiplex PCR, and TCRdb kept only the in-frame ones, dropping some. The sample consists of 280,000 or so clones, about 88% of them appearing once. The sequencing input was peripheral blood. Every receptor here comes from a woman aged 60 to 75 with acute or convalescent COVID-19. Both conserved end residues are part of each CDR3. Each record gives: J gene, D gene, CDR3 length, V gene, clone size, CDR3 DNA, CDR3 protein. A D gene is named only where the DNA matches it firmly. The size of a clone is reported for some rows only, either as once, few or many, or as a class for expanded clones.

TRBJ2-3 | TRBD2 | 16 | TRBV7-9 | once | TGTGCCAGCAGCTTCCTAGCGGGAGGGCCTACAGATACGCAGTATTTT | CASSFLAGGPTDTQYF
TRBJ2-2 | . | 15 | TRBV4-2 | . | TGTGCCAGCAGCCAAGATACGGGGAAACCCGGGGAGCTGTTTTTT | CASSQDTGKPGELFF
TRBJ2-3 | TRBD2 | 14 | TRBV29-1 | . | TGCAGCGTTGAAGGGCTAGCGGACACAGATACGCAGTATTTT | CSVEGLADTDTQYF
TRBJ2-1 | TRBD2 | 15 | TRBV5-6 | once | TGTGCCAGCAGCTTGGGGACTAGCCCACACAATGAGCAGTTCTTC | CASSLGTSPHNEQFF
TRBJ1-5 | TRBD1 | 14 | TRBV3-1/TRBV3-2 | . | TGTGCCAGCAGCCTAGACAGGGGGGATCAGCCCCAGCATTTT | CASSLDRGDQPQHF
TRBJ2-5 | . | 13 | TRBV7-6 | once | TGTGCCAGCAGCAGGCAGGGGCAAGAGACCCAGTACTTC | CASSRQGQETQYF
TRBJ2-1 | TRBD2 | 16 | TRBV14 | . | TGTGCCAGCAGCCAGCAAGCGGGGGGGCCCACTATTGAGCAGTTCTTC | CASSQQAGGPTIEQFF
TRBJ1-2 | . | 12 | TRBV29-1 | . | TGCAGCGTTGCGGAGTTCAACTATGGCTACACCTTC | CSVAEFNYGYTF
TRBJ1-2 | TRBD1 | 15 | TRBV10-2 | . | TGCGCCAGCAGCGGCGGGACAGGCCTAGGAGGCGGCTACACCTTC | CASSGGTGLGGGYTF
TRBJ2-5 | TRBD1 | 15 | TRBV27 | . | TGTGCCAGCAGTTTAAAGGACAGGGGTAAAGAGACCCAGTACTTC | CASSLKDRGKETQYF
TRBJ2-2 | . | 15 | TRBV19 | . | TGTGCCAGTAGTTCCTCAGGGTTTCTCACCGGGGAGCTGTTTTTT | CASSSSGFLTGELFF
TRBJ2-7 | . | 12 | TRBV12-3/TRBV12-4 | . | TGTGCCAGCAGTTTTATTGCCTACGAGCAGTACTTC | CASSFIAYEQYF
TRBJ2-7 | TRBD1 | 14 | TRBV10-3 | once | TGTGCCATCAGGGAGGACAGGGCAACCTACGAGCAGTACTTC | CAIREDRATYEQYF
TRBJ2-1 | . | 14 | TRBV7-9 | . | TGTGCCAGCAGCTTAGAGCGGGCCTACAATGAGCAGTTCTTC | CASSLERAYNEQFF
TRBJ2-7 | TRBD1 | 14 | TRBV19 | . | TGTGCCAGTAGTATCGACAGGGACGGCTACGAGCAGTACTTC | CASSIDRDGYEQYF
TRBJ2-1 | TRBD2 | 15 | TRBV5-4 | . | TGTGCCAGCAGCTATCCGGGACTAGCGGGTAGTGAGCAGTTCTTC | CASSYPGLAGSEQFF
TRBJ1-1 | . | 13 | TRBV4-2 | . | TGTGCCAGCAGCCAAGAGGACTACAGTGAAGCTTTCTTT | CASSQEDYSEAFF
TRBJ2-3 | TRBD1 | 15 | TRBV18 | . | TGTGCCAGCTCATCCCGGACAGGGGAGACAGATACGCAGTATTTT | CASSSRTGETDTQYF
TRBJ2-1 | TRBD2 | 15 | TRBV7-9 | . | TGTGCCAGCAGCTCTAGCGGGAGGGCCGTGGATGAGCAGTTCTTC | CASSSSGRAVDEQFF
TRBJ1-3 | . | 16 | TRBV10-3 | . | TGTGCCATCAGTGAACACGGAGGGGTCTCTGGAAACACCATATATTTT | CAISEHGGVSGNTIYF
TRBJ2-1 | . | 15 | TRBV5-1 | . | TGCGCCAGCAGTCTTACCGGGACAAAGGGTAATGAGCAGTTCTTC | CASSLTGTKGNEQFF
TRBJ1-1 | . | 17 | TRBV18 | . | TGTGCCAGCTCACCCGGGGTCCTACGAATCATGAACACTGAAGCTTTCTTT | CASSPGVLRIMNTEAFF
TRBJ2-2 | TRBD2 | 18 | TRBV5-8 | once | TGTGCCAGCAGCTTGATCCCTTCCCGAGCGGGGGGGCGCGGGGAGCTGTTTTTT | CASSLIPSRAGGRGELFF
TRBJ1-1 | . | 16 | TRBV7-9 | . | TGTGCCACCAGACCCCGGGGGGGTAGGGGGAACACTGAAGCTTTCTTT | CATRPRGGRGNTEAFF
TRBJ1-5 | TRBD1 | 16 | TRBV27 | . | TGTGCCAGCAGTTCTGGCCCGGGACAGGGGTATCAGCCCCAGCATTTT | CASSSGPGQGYQPQHF
TRBJ2-3 | . | 16 | TRBV18 | . | TGTGCCAGCTCACCCCTAGGGGCACAGAACACAGATACGCAGTATTTT | CASSPLGAQNTDTQYF
TRBJ2-7 | TRBD1 | 16 | TRBV18 | . | TGTGCCAGCTCAGCCTTGGGACAGGTCTTCTCCTACGAGCAGTACTTC | CASSALGQVFSYEQYF
TRBJ2-3 | TRBD1 | 14 | TRBV27 | . | TGTGCCAGCAGCCTGACAGGGGGACCAGATACGCAGTATTTT | CASSLTGGPDTQYF
TRBJ2-7 | TRBD1 | 15 | TRBV7-6 | . | TGTGCCAGCAGCTCCCCCCCCCAGGGGGACTACGAGCAGTACTTC | CASSSPPQGDYEQYF
TRBJ2-2 | TRBD1 | 19 | TRBV7-9 | . | TGTGCCAGCAGCCAACCTGAGCTCCGACAGGGGATTTACACCGGGGAGCTGTTTTTT | CASSQPELRQGIYTGELFF
TRBJ2-2 | TRBD2 | 18 | TRBV11-2 | . | TGTGCCAGCAGCTTCACCGGCCTAGCGGGAGGCCCGGGCGGGGAGCTGTTTTTT | CASSFTGLAGGPGGELFF
TRBJ1-5 | . | 13 | TRBV27 | . | TGTGCCAGCAGTTTTCGAGGAAATCAGCCCCAGCATTTT | CASSFRGNQPQHF
TRBJ2-7 | . | 15 | TRBV4-1 | . | TGCGCCAGCAGCCAAGGGCCTGGGGCTCCCTACGAGCAGTACTTC | CASSQGPGAPYEQYF
TRBJ1-2 | . | 11 | TRBV5-1 | . | TGCGCCAGCAGCTTACAGGGTGGCTACACCTTC | CASSLQGGYTF
TRBJ2-6 | . | 17 | TRBV4-1 | . | TGCGCCAGCAGCCAAGATCAGGGCAGCTCTGGGGCCAACGTCCTGACTTTC | CASSQDQGSSGANVLTF
TRBJ2-1 | TRBD2 | 14 | TRBV29-1 | . | TGCAGCGTTGAACTAGCGGCACCCTACAATGAGCAGTTCTTC | CSVELAAPYNEQFF
TRBJ2-3 | . | 15 | TRBV15 | once | TGTGCCACCAGCAGACCTCTCATTAGGGGGGATACGCAGTATTTT | CATSRPLIRGDTQYF